The 13 T cell receptor beta chains listed next were all sequenced from one sample in a study of HIV-infected patients and healthy controls. cDNA was made from 500 ng RNA using alpha and beta constant primers. Each of the alpha and beta chains got its own library through chain-specific third strand synthesis with indices. TCRdb independently ran MiXCR on the 5' RACE reads; one entry per CDR3 protein. The table records over 10,000 distinct CDR3 sequences, roughly 11% of them present only once. The repertoire came from unfractionated whole blood and reflected all unsorted peripheral T cells. The sequenced sample consisted of blood. Every receptor here comes from an adult in good health.

This clonotype was seen at least ten times. The genes are TRBV12-3 or TRBV12-4 and TRBJ1-1; no definite D call. Trimming took off 5 bases at V and 4 bases at J, with 14 bases between the two ends. This CDR3 has 14 amino acids. CDR3 in DNA: TGTGCCAGCAGTCTTCCGACCGATATCACTGAAGCTTTCTTT. Translating it yields CASSLPTDITEAFF.

The gene calls are TRBV27 and TRBJ1-1; D not resolved. CDR3 length: 13 amino acids. V lost 6 bases, J lost 8 bases, and 16 bases lay in between. Per germline, CDR1 MNHEY and CDR2 SMNVEV (reference sequence). CDR3 nucleotides: TGTGCCAGCAGCCCTCTAGGACGAGTAGAAGCTTTCTTT. This sequence encodes CASSPLGRVEAFF.

J is TRBJ2-6 and V is TRBV28; D remains ambiguous. Looked up from germline, CDR1 is MDHEN and CDR2 is SYDVKM. V dropped 10 bases and J dropped 1 base, with 20 bases sitting between them. CDR3 length equals 17 residues. CDR3 nucleotides: TGTGCCACCAAAAACCGGGCCACGGATTCTGGGGCCAACGTCCTGACTTTC. It yields the protein CATKNRATDSGANVLTF.

This clonotype was seen at least ten times. The chain joins TRBV4-2 to TRBJ2-2; tentative D call: TRBD2 (5 bases). V was pared by 0 bases and J by 6 bases, with 8 bases between. The CDR3 length is 14 residues. CDR1 LGHNA and CDR2 YNFKEQ come from the germline V gene. The CDR3 region is CASSQDTRAGELFF. DNA for the CDR3: TGTGCCAGCAGCCAAGATACTAGAGCCGGGGAGCTGTTTTTT.

This clonotype was picked up a small number of times. V gene TRBV11-2 combines with J gene TRBJ2-4; 8 nucleotides align to TRBD1. Germline V lookup: CDR1 SGHAT, CDR2 FQNNGV. The ends lost 5 bases at V and 5 bases at J; junction bases unmatched: 5. This CDR3 has 14 amino acids. CDR3 region: CASSTRTGQNIQYF. For the CDR3, the DNA is TGTGCCAGCAGCACCAGGACAGGGCAAAACATTCAGTACTTC.

The J gene is TRBJ2-4, the V gene TRBV28; D may be TRBD2 (6 bases). Germline V gene sequence: CDR1 MDHEN, CDR2 SYDVKM. V dropped 8 bases and J dropped 0 bases, with 23 bases sitting between them. The CDR3 totals 18 residues. The CDR3 region has the DNA TGTGCCAGCGACACGGGACTGAGGAACGCTGTAGCCAAAAACATTCAGTACTTC. This sequence encodes CASDTGLRNAVAKNIQYF.

The rearrangement links TRBV28 to TRBJ2-3; D perhaps matches TRBD1 (5 bases). CDR1 is MDHEN, CDR2 SYDVKM, per germline. CDR3 length equals 15 residues. Trimming left V 3 bases short and J 0 bases short, with 10 bases between. The DNA for the CDR3 is TGTGCCAGCAGTTTCGACAGCCCTAGCACAGATACGCAGTATTTT. Its protein product is CASSFDSPSTDTQYF.

A word on this clonotype: One base away lies a much larger clone, so this may be a sequencing read error. The genes are TRBV3-1 and TRBJ2-2, with 9 bases identical to TRBD2. This CDR3 contains 16 residues. Per the germline V gene, CDR1 is LGHDT and CDR2 is YNNKEL (reference sequence). CDR3 sequence: CVSSQVAGGLTGELFF. CDR3 bases: TGTGTCAGCAGCCAAGTCGCGGGAGGGCTGACCGGGGAGCTGTTTTTT.

This clonotype has more than one count but fewer than ten. The CDR3 DNA reads as TGTGCCAGCAGCTTGGGGGCTGGGCCCGGGGCCAACGTCCTGACTTTC. Its protein product is CASSLGAGPGANVLTF. The chain has TRBV5-5 and TRBJ2-6; D ambiguous. V shed 0 bases and J shed 4 bases, with 11 bases lying between them. The CDR3 is 16 residues long. CDR1 and CDR2 (germline): SGHKS, YYEKEE (reference sequence).

This clonotype was seen a few times. The chain couples TRBV5-8 to TRBJ2-6; D is tentatively TRBD1 or TRBD2 (5 bases each). The CDR3 length is 14 residues. The V end lost 7 bases, the J end lost 0 bases, and 8 bases lay between the germline ends. Germline-derived CDR1 and CDR2 are SGHTS and YDEGEE. CDR3 in amino acids: CASLGGSGANVLTF. The CDR3 DNA follows: TGTGCCAGCCTTGGGGGCTCTGGGGCCAACGTCCTGACTTTC. The full variable domain, in which reference TRBV5-8 and TRBJ2-6 provide the parts outside the CDR3, is EAGVTQSPTHLIKTRGQQATLRCSPISGHTSVYWYQQALGLGLQFLLWYDEGEERNRGNFPPRFSGRQFPNYSSELNVNALELEDSALYLCASLGGSGANVLTFGAGSRLTVL.

By share, this clonotype ranks as medium-sized. This rearrangement joins TRBV29-1 to TRBJ2-1; the match to TRBD2 covers 7 bases. The CDR3 runs 16 residues. V was pared by 6 bases and J by 7 bases, with 18 bases of the junction left unmatched. CDR1 SQVTM and CDR2 ANQGSEA come from the germline V gene. The CDR3 DNA is TGCAGCGTGATGTCTTGGGGGGGAATCCCCTTGAATGAGCAGTTCTTC. Translation gives CSVMSWGGIPLNEQFF.

This clonotype was detected only a few times. The genes are TRBV7-9 and TRBJ2-1; 7 nucleotides match TRBD2. There are 15 residues in the CDR3. Germline-derived CDR1 and CDR2 are SEHNR and FQNEAQ (reference sequence). V lost 0 bases and J lost 8; bases outside the gene matches: 7. The chain's CDR3 is CASSLAGGLGHEQFF. DNA of the CDR3: TGTGCCAGCAGCTTAGCGGGAGGGCTCGGGCATGAGCAGTTCTTC.

At least ten counts were recorded for this clonotype. The genes are TRBV27 and TRBJ1-2; TRBD1 agrees at 7 bases. The CDR3 spans 17 residues. V lost 2 bases to trimming and J lost 4 bases; unmatched junction nucleotides: 13. Germline lookup yields CDR1 MNHEY and CDR2 SMNVEV (reference sequence). The CDR3 nucleotides are TGTGCCAGCAGTTTAAGGACCGGGACAGCCAACCTCTATGGCTACACCTTC. Protein product: CASSLRTGTANLYGYTF.